This T cell receptor beta chain was captured in a study of blood T cell repertoires in COVID-19. Germline CDR1 and CDR2: SGHTA and FQGNSA. There are 15 residues in the CDR3. J lost 5 bases, V lost 5 bases, and 2 bases had no gene match. Methods used by the authors: The assay estimated nucleated cells by amplifying reference gene primers. Profiling relied on immunoSEQ multiplex PCR, and the TCRdb table lists in-frame clones only, not all of them. V and J calls and clone size come straight from that table; D and trimming were deduced from the DNA. The data show more than 250,000 clones, with 85% seen just once and approximately 5.1% held by the top ten.

Specimen: peripheral blood. This receptor was identified in a man aged 45-65 years with active or convalescent COVID-19. V and J are TRBV7-2 and TRBJ2-2; 13 bases fit TRBD2. DNA for the CDR3: TGTGCCAGCAGCCAACTAGCGGGAGGGACCGGGGAGCTGTTTTTT. Translation: CASSQLAGGTGELFF.